These 30 T cell receptor beta chains share one sample of origin, sequenced in a study of PD-L1 blockade in urothelial cancer. The assay was immunoSEQ multiplex PCR, and TCRdb's table has in-frame clones only and misses some. The sample yields about 36,000 clones, about a third seen once. The specimen was tumor tissue, collected before atezolizumab (anti-PD-L1) treatment. The source is a man in his sixties with urothelial cancer.

The chain recombines TRBV10-1 with TRBJ2-7, with TRBD2 as a possible D gene (6 bases). Germline assignment: CDR1 WNHNN and CDR2 SYGVQD (reference sequence). The CDR3 sequence is 13 residues long. Trimming shortened V by 8 bases and J by 4 bases, and 15 bases separated the two germline ends. DNA of the CDR3: TGCGCCAGCTCCGGGACTGATCCTTACGAGCAGTACTTC. Protein product: CASSGTDPYEQYF.

This chain connects TRBV18 to TRBJ1-6; a weak D match, TRBD1 (5 bases). From germline, CDR1 is KGHSH and CDR2 LQKENI. The V end lost 3 bases, the J end lost 5 bases, and 11 bases lay between the germline ends. The CDR3 extends over 15 amino acids. The CDR3 loop is CASSPGMGDNSPLHF. For the CDR3, the DNA is TGTGCCAGCTCACCGGGGATGGGGGATAATTCACCCCTCCACTTT.

V and J are TRBV6-8 and TRBJ1-1, with D possibly matching TRBD1 (6 bases). CDR3 length: 14 residues. Germline CDR1 MNHGY, CDR2 SAAAGT. V dropped 6 bases and J dropped 1 base, with 12 bases sitting between them. CDR3 sequence (DNA): TGTGCCAGCAGCTACAGGGACAAGAACACTGAAGCTTTCTTT. It is translated as CASSYRDKNTEAFF.

This clone was picked up a small number of times. This chain's CDR3 is CASSTVGYYGYTF. DNA of the CDR3: TGTGCCAGTAGTACCGTCGGGTACTATGGCTACACCTTC. The chain couples TRBV19 to TRBJ1-2; D unresolved. Germline loops: CDR1 LNHDA, CDR2 SQIVND (reference sequence). V was clipped by 4 bases and J by 3 bases, with 9 bases between them. This CDR3 contains 13 residues.

This clone was detected many times. The J gene is TRBJ1-1, the V gene TRBV6-7; D gene unclear. TRBV6-7 is an ORF, and what it does is uncertain. V lost 6 bases to trimming and J lost 0 bases, with 11 bases between them. This CDR3 comprises 14 residues. The CDR3 nucleotides are TGTGCCAGCAGACCGAGCGGTTTGAACACTGAAGCTTTCTTT. Translated: CASRPSGLNTEAFF.

In this sample, this clone turned up a few times. As DNA, the CDR3 is TGTGCCACCCAGCGGGGCACAGATACGCAGTATTTT. Its translation is CATQRGTDTQYF. The chain is built from TRBV6-8 and TRBJ2-3; tentatively, D is TRBD2 (6 bases). CDR3 length: 12 amino acids. In germline, CDR1 is MNHGY, CDR2 SAAAGT. Trimming pared 10 bases from V and 1 base from J, leaving 9 bases between.

The chain joins TRBV30 to TRBJ1-2; 7 bases line up with TRBD1. Germline V gene sequence: CDR1 GTSNPN, CDR2 SVGIG (reference sequence). Germline trimming cut 4 bases from V and 6 bases from J; bases unmatched to any gene: 5. The CDR3 sequence is 12 residues long. DNA of the CDR3: TGTGCCTGGACTAAGACAGGGAATGGCTACACCTTC. Its protein product is CAWTKTGNGYTF.

The chain links TRBV19 to TRBJ2-1; weak D call: TRBD2 (5 bases). The CDR3 has 16 residues. V lost 4 bases and J lost 2, with 15 bases in between. Germline CDR1 and CDR2: LNHDA and SQIVND (reference sequence). In nucleotides, the CDR3 is TGTGCCAGTAGTACCAGGAGAGGGAATGCCTACAATGAGCAGTTCTTC. Protein product: CASSTRRGNAYNEQFF.

The gene calls are TRBV10-2 and TRBJ2-2, with 7 bases that match TRBD1. V was clipped by 7 bases and J by 1 base; unmatched bases: 9. The germline gives CDR1 WSHSY, CDR2 SAAADI. CDR3 length equals 16 residues. In nucleotides, the CDR3 is TGCGCCAGCAAAAAAGACAGGGCCCTGAACACCGGGGAGCTGTTTTTT. This sequence encodes CASKKDRALNTGELFF.

In its sample, this clone was seen many times. The chain employs TRBV11-3 and TRBJ1-2, with D possibly matching TRBD1 (6 bases). From germline, CDR1 is SGHNT and CDR2 YENEEA. The CDR3 contains 15 residues. The V gene lost 5 bases and the J gene lost 3 bases, with 16 bases spanning the gap. This CDR3 reads CASSRAGGADYGYTF. The CDR3 DNA reads as TGTGCCAGCAGCCGTGCGGGGGGCGCTGACTATGGCTACACCTTC.

This clone was counted a few times. The chain joins TRBV5-1 to TRBJ1-1; D is uncertain. Trimming shortened V by 0 bases and J by 1 base, and 7 bases separated the two germline ends. CDR1 and CDR2 from the germline V gene are SGHRS and YFSETQ. CDR3 length: 14 residues. CDR3 residues: CASSLGARNTEAFF. The CDR3 DNA is TGCGCCAGCAGCTTGGGGGCCAGGAACACTGAAGCTTTCTTT.

This chain links TRBV28 with TRBJ2-7; no definite D call. CDR1 and CDR2 from the germline V gene are MDHEN and SYDVKM. The CDR3 runs to 15 residues. Trimming stripped 5 bases from V and 0 bases from J, with 14 bases between. The CDR3 region has the DNA TGTGCCAGCAGTGGAGCCAGGTCCTACTCCTACGAGCAGTACTTC. As protein: CASSGARSYSYEQYF.

V usage is TRBV6-8 and J usage is TRBJ1-5; D is unresolved. The CDR3 spans 14 residues. CDR1 is MNHGY, CDR2 SAAAGT, per germline. Trimming cost V 10 bases and J 1 base, with 14 bases left between them. The CDR3 sequence: CATTRSDSNQPQHF. The CDR3 coding sequence is TGTGCCACAACCCGATCGGACAGCAATCAGCCCCAGCATTTT.

The J gene is TRBJ2-2, the V gene TRBV10-2; TRBD2 aligns across 11 bases. There are 14 residues in the CDR3. V shed 6 bases and J 3 bases; nucleotides not matched to a gene: 0. Germline CDR1 WSHSY, CDR2 SAAADI. The CDR3 spells CASRGLADTGELFF. CDR3 sequence (DNA): TGCGCCAGCAGGGGACTAGCGGACACCGGGGAGCTGTTTTTT.

The genes are TRBV4-1 and TRBJ1-5; D might be TRBD1 (5 bases). Trimming stripped 10 bases from V and 3 bases from J, with 13 bases between. Germline values: CDR1 MGHRA, CDR2 YSYEKL. This CDR3 is built from 13 residues. The CDR3 sequence: CAIRDSYNQPQHF. CDR3 DNA: TGCGCCATTAGAGACAGCTACAATCAGCCCCAGCATTTT.

The genes are TRBV10-3 and TRBJ1-1; D not certain. Per the germline V gene, CDR1 is ENHRY and CDR2 is SYGVKD. Trimming pared 2 bases from V and 4 bases from J, leaving 5 bases between. The CDR3 is 12 residues long. The DNA for the CDR3 is TGTGCCATCAGTGAGAGGGCCACTGAAGCTTTCTTT. Translated: CAISERATEAFF.

This clone was counted only a few times. The rearrangement links TRBV9 to TRBJ1-1, with D unresolved. V was pared by 0 bases and J by 4 bases, with 7 bases between. Germline assignment: CDR1 SGDLS and CDR2 YYNGEE. CDR3 length equals 13 residues. CDR3 in DNA: TGTGCCAGCAGCGTAGCGGTTGGCACTGAAGCTTTCTTT. Protein product: CASSVAVGTEAFF.

The CDR3 DNA reads as TGTGCCAGCGGGGGACGGACTACTCGGGCGTTCTTC. Its translation: CASGGRTTRAFF. The chain links TRBV19 to TRBJ2-1; D possibly corresponds to TRBD2 (6 bases). V shed 9 bases and J shed 15 bases, with 21 bases lying between them. Germline V gene lookup returns CDR1 LNHDA and CDR2 SQIVND (reference sequence). The CDR3 has 12 residues.

This sequence joins TRBV19 and TRBJ2-2, with 7 bases identical to TRBD1. J was trimmed by 0 bases and V by 3 bases; bases with no gene match: 4. The CDR3 consists of 16 residues. Germline V gene data show CDR1 as LNHDA and CDR2 as SQIVND (reference sequence). The CDR3 protein is CASSIGQASNTGELFF. The CDR3 nucleotides are TGTGCCAGTAGTATCGGACAGGCTTCGAACACCGGGGAGCTGTTTTTT.

This chain connects TRBV6-8 to TRBJ1-6; D may be TRBD1 (5 bases). Looked up from germline, CDR1 is MNHGY and CDR2 is SAAAGT. The CDR3 extends over 12 amino acids. V was pared by 2 bases and J by 13 bases, with 9 bases between. Here the CDR3 reads CASSYMGPPLHF. CDR3 DNA sequence: TGTGCCAGCAGTTACATGGGACCTCCCCTCCACTTT.

Only a few counts were recorded for this clone. This sequence joins TRBV6-8 and TRBJ2-2; 8 nucleotides align to TRBD1. Germline CDR1 and CDR2: MNHGY and SAAAGT. The junction had 6 bases not matched to a gene; V was cut back by 5 bases and J by 4 bases. CDR3 size: 15 residues. CDR3 region: CASSRTGLSTGELFF. DNA for the CDR3: TGTGCCAGCAGTCGGACAGGGTTGAGCACCGGGGAGCTGTTTTTT.

This clone has only a few counts. The chain links TRBV11-3 to TRBJ2-1; a possible D gene is TRBD1 (5 bases). V was cut by 0 bases and J by 7 bases, with 16 bases left in between. Germline CDR1 is SGHNT and CDR2 is YENEEA. CDR3 length: 16 amino acids. The CDR3 DNA reads as TGTGCCAGCAGCTTAGATCCACGGCAGGGTAGGAATGAGCAGTTCTTC. Translating it yields CASSLDPRQGRNEQFF.

The chain couples TRBV6-8 to TRBJ1-2, with D possibly being TRBD1 (6 bases). The germline CDR1 and CDR2 sequences are MNHGY and SAAAGT. CDR3 length equals 13 residues. V was clipped by 8 bases and J by 7 bases, with 17 bases between them. The CDR3 spells CASQYLGAGGYTF. CDR3 DNA sequence: TGTGCCAGCCAGTACCTGGGGGCAGGTGGCTACACCTTC.

The rearrangement joins TRBV15 to TRBJ1-1, with 8 bases that match TRBD1. This CDR3 region has 15 residues. J gave up 4 bases and V 1 base, and 5 bases lay outside the gene matches. Germline V CDR1 and CDR2: LNHNV, YYDKDF (reference sequence). CDR3 bases: TGTGCCACCAGCAGAGCCTACAGGGGGATCACTGAAGCTTTCTTT. Its protein product is CATSRAYRGITEAFF.

A note on this clone: Compared with germline, one end of the junction differs, possibly owing to a read error. The chain recombines TRBV5-1 with TRBJ2-3; TRBD2 matches at 7 bases. The CDR3 consists of 15 residues. CDR1 and CDR2 from the germline V gene are SGHRS and YFSETQ. CDR3 protein: CVSSLPGGRGDTQYF. The CDR3 DNA reads TGCGTCAGCAGCTTGCCGGGGGGACGAGGGGATACGCAGTATTTT.

The chain has TRBV29-1 and TRBJ2-1; the D gene could be TRBD1 or TRBD2 (6 bases each). CDR1 and CDR2 (germline): SQVTM, ANQGSEA. CDR3 length equals 14 residues. Trimming took 5 bases from V and 5 from J, leaving 16 bases between them. CDR3 protein: CSVCFGGLHNEQFF. The CDR3 DNA reads TGCAGCGTTTGCTTTGGGGGGCTTCACAATGAGCAGTTCTTC.

The chain recombines TRBV28 with TRBJ2-6, with a possible D match to TRBD2 (7 bases). V was trimmed by 2 bases and J by 0 bases, leaving 11 bases between them. The germline V gene has CDR1 MDHEN and CDR2 SYDVKM. The CDR3 runs 17 residues. Written as DNA, the CDR3 is TGTGCCAGCAGTTTAGCGGGGGCCGGCTCTGGGGCCAACGTCCTGACTTTC. This sequence encodes CASSLAGAGSGANVLTF.

The V gene is TRBV6-8, the J gene TRBJ1-5, with D possibly being TRBD1 (6 bases). CDR3 size: 17 residues. Trimming removed 7 bases from V and 3 bases from J, with 22 bases in between. The V gene's germline CDR1 is MNHGY and CDR2 SAAAGT. DNA of the CDR3: TGTGCCAGCACCATGAGGGGGGGCCTTAGCATCAATCAGCCCCAGCATTTT. Protein: CASTMRGGLSINQPQHF.

The chain has TRBV28 and TRBJ1-1; maybe TRBD1 (5 bases). There are 12 residues in the CDR3. Trimming stripped 7 bases from V and 1 base from J, with 7 bases between. CDR1 is MDHEN and CDR2 is SYDVKM in the germline V gene. The CDR3, as DNA: TGTGCCAGCACGACAGCGAACACTGAAGCTTTCTTT. It specifies CASTTANTEAFF.

The chain carries TRBV30 and TRBJ1-1, with a possible D match to TRBD1 (6 bases). Trimming took 5 bases from V and 7 from J, leaving 14 bases between them. The CDR3 has 12 residues. Germline assignment: CDR1 GTSNPN and CDR2 SVGIG (reference sequence). Here the CDR3 DNA reads TGTGCCTGGCAACAGGGAAGGGGTGAAGCTTTCTTT. Translation: CAWQQGRGEAFF.